Listed below are T cell receptor beta chains from one sample, sequenced in a study of blood T cell repertoires in COVID-19. Sequencing was performed with immunoSEQ multiplex PCR; in TCRdb, only in-frame clones are kept and a portion is missing. Of about 200,000 clones listed, 70% to 90% were seen once; the top ten hold about 10%. Material for sequencing was peripheral blood. These receptors originate from a human donor with active or convalescent COVID-19. The donor label of this sample is uncertain. The CDR3 runs from the conserved cysteine through the conserved F or W. D genes are given only for firm matches. Rows give clone size only sometimes, using once, few, many, or a class for an expanded clone.

J gene: TRBJ2-3; clone size: few; V gene: TRBV6-5; D gene: -; CDR3 DNA: TGTGCCAGCAGTTACTCTGGCAGGGGAACAGATACGCAGTATTTT; CDR3 protein: CASSYSGRGTDTQYF
J gene: TRBJ2-1; clone size: -; V gene: TRBV25-1; D gene: -; CDR3 DNA: TGTGCCAGCAGAGAGGACTACTACAATGAGCAGTTCTTC; CDR3 protein: CASREDYYNEQFF
J gene: TRBJ2-5; clone size: -; V gene: TRBV5-5; D gene: TRBD2; CDR3 DNA: TGTGCCAGCAGCTTGGAGTTAGCGGGGGGGCGAGAGACCCAGTACTTC; CDR3 protein: CASSLELAGGRETQYF
J gene: TRBJ2-3; clone size: once; V gene: TRBV7-3; D gene: TRBD2; CDR3 DNA: TGTGCCAGCAGCGCCCAACCGGGACTAGGGCTTTTTAATACGCAGTATTTT; CDR3 protein: CASSAQPGLGLFNTQYF
J gene: TRBJ2-3; clone size: -; V gene: TRBV30; D gene: -; CDR3 DNA: TGTGCCTGGAGTAGTAGATCGGATACGCAGTATTTT; CDR3 protein: CAWSSRSDTQYF
J gene: TRBJ1-2; clone size: -; V gene: TRBV14; D gene: -; CDR3 DNA: TGTGCCAGCAGCCAGAAGGTCAACGGGGGGCTTCGAGGCTACACCTTC; CDR3 protein: CASSQKVNGGLRGYTF
J gene: TRBJ1-5; clone size: -; V gene: TRBV2; D gene: -; CDR3 DNA: TGTGCCAGCAGAAGCCGGGGGGGGCCCCAGCCCCAGCATTTT; CDR3 protein: CASRSRGGPQPQHF
J gene: TRBJ1-6; clone size: few; V gene: TRBV19; D gene: -; CDR3 DNA: TGTGCCAGTAGTTCTAGGAATTCACCCCTCCACTTT; CDR3 protein: CASSSRNSPLHF
J gene: TRBJ2-1; clone size: -; V gene: TRBV18; D gene: TRBD1; CDR3 DNA: TGTGCCAGCTCACCATTCCAATTACAGGGGTCGACAAATGAGCAGTTCTTC; CDR3 protein: CASSPFQLQGSTNEQFF
J gene: TRBJ1-5; clone size: -; V gene: TRBV3-1/TRBV3-2; D gene: TRBD1; CDR3 DNA: TGTGCCAGCAGCCCAGACGACAGGGCCAATCAGCCCCAGCATTTT; CDR3 protein: CASSPDDRANQPQHF
J gene: TRBJ2-7; clone size: once; V gene: TRBV6-1; D gene: -; CDR3 DNA: TGTGCCAGCAGTGAAACCACACAGGGCTACGAGCAGTACTTC; CDR3 protein: CASSETTQGYEQYF
J gene: TRBJ1-4; clone size: -; V gene: TRBV5-6; D gene: TRBD1; CDR3 DNA: TGTGCCAGCGGACCGGCGAACAGGGGAAATGAAAAACTGTTTTTT; CDR3 protein: CASGPANRGNEKLFF
J gene: TRBJ1-3; clone size: -; V gene: TRBV5-1; D gene: TRBD1; CDR3 DNA: TGCGCCAGCAGCTTCACAGGGGGCTCTGGAAACACCATATATTTT; CDR3 protein: CASSFTGGSGNTIYF
J gene: TRBJ2-1; clone size: -; V gene: TRBV2; D gene: TRBD2; CDR3 DNA: TGTGCCAGCAGCACCCTAGCGGGAGGGGTCGATGAGCAGTTCTTC; CDR3 protein: CASSTLAGGVDEQFF
J gene: TRBJ2-5; clone size: -; V gene: TRBV19; D gene: TRBD2; CDR3 DNA: TGTGCCAGTAATATGACTAGCGGGAGGGCCGCCCACCAAGAGACCCAGTACTTC; CDR3 protein: CASNMTSGRAAHQETQYF
J gene: TRBJ2-1; clone size: -; V gene: TRBV3-1/TRBV3-2; D gene: -; CDR3 DNA: TGTGCCAGCAGCCAAGTAAGGGGGAATGAGCAGTTCTTC; CDR3 protein: CASSQVRGNEQFF
J gene: TRBJ2-5; clone size: -; V gene: TRBV2; D gene: TRBD1; CDR3 DNA: TGTGCCAGCAATCGACCGGGACAGGGACGGAAGACCCAGTACTTC; CDR3 protein: CASNRPGQGRKTQYF
J gene: TRBJ2-7; clone size: -; V gene: TRBV11-2; D gene: -; CDR3 DNA: TGTGCCAGCAGCTCAGGGACTGCCAGAGAGCAGTACTTC; CDR3 protein: CASSSGTAREQYF
J gene: TRBJ2-7; clone size: -; V gene: TRBV3-1/TRBV3-2; D gene: TRBD1; CDR3 DNA: TGTGCCAGCAGCCTACGAAGACAGGGGCCCTACGAGCAGTACTTC; CDR3 protein: CASSLRRQGPYEQYF
J gene: TRBJ2-3; clone size: -; V gene: TRBV7-9; D gene: -; CDR3 DNA: TGTGCCAGCAGTGCCGGGTCAGATACGCAGTATTTT; CDR3 protein: CASSAGSDTQYF
J gene: TRBJ2-1; clone size: -; V gene: TRBV11-3; D gene: TRBD2; CDR3 DNA: TGTGCCAGCAGCGGCCCCACAAGGTGGCGGGAGGGGTTGAGTGAGCAGTTCTTC; CDR3 protein: CASSGPTRWREGLSEQFF
J gene: TRBJ1-5; clone size: few; V gene: TRBV19; D gene: -; CDR3 DNA: TGTGCCAGTAGTATGGGCGCCTATAGCAATCAGCCCCAGCATTTT; CDR3 protein: CASSMGAYSNQPQHF
J gene: TRBJ2-5; clone size: once; V gene: TRBV7-6; D gene: -; CDR3 DNA: TGTGCCAGCAGCCCTTTACAGGGTTTGGAGACCCAGTACTTC; CDR3 protein: CASSPLQGLETQYF
J gene: TRBJ2-1; clone size: -; V gene: TRBV21-1; D gene: -; CDR3 DNA: TGTGCCAGCAGCAAAGGGACCGCCGGGACACCCTACAATGAGCAGTTCTTC; CDR3 protein: CASSKGTAGTPYNEQFF
J gene: TRBJ2-3; clone size: once; V gene: TRBV5-6; D gene: -; CDR3 DNA: TGTGCCAGCAGCACTCGGGAGAATACGCAGTATTTT; CDR3 protein: CASSTRENTQYF
J gene: TRBJ2-1; clone size: -; V gene: TRBV5-1; D gene: -; CDR3 DNA: TGCGCCAGCGGGCCCCAATTTTTAGATGAGCAGTTCTTC; CDR3 protein: CASGPQFLDEQFF
J gene: TRBJ2-2; clone size: -; V gene: TRBV19; D gene: -; CDR3 DNA: TGTGCCAGTAGGGCCCGGCTAGCGTCCGGGGAGCTGTTTTTT; CDR3 protein: CASRARLASGELFF
J gene: TRBJ2-1; clone size: -; V gene: TRBV7-2; D gene: -; CDR3 DNA: TGTGCCAGCAGCTTACGCCGGAGCTCCTACAATGAGCAGTTCTTC; CDR3 protein: CASSLRRSSYNEQFF
J gene: TRBJ2-7; clone size: few; V gene: TRBV6-5; D gene: TRBD1; CDR3 DNA: TGTGCCAGCAGATCCGGACAGGGGAAGTACTACGAGCAGTACTTC; CDR3 protein: CASRSGQGKYYEQYF
J gene: TRBJ2-3; clone size: -; V gene: TRBV4-1; D gene: -; CDR3 DNA: TGCGCCAGCAGCCAAGCAGGGACTTCAGATACGCAGTATTTT; CDR3 protein: CASSQAGTSDTQYF
J gene: TRBJ1-3; clone size: few; V gene: TRBV19; D gene: -; CDR3 DNA: TGTGCCAGTAATTTAATAGGGGGGGCCACGGGCGGAAACACCATATATTTT; CDR3 protein: CASNLIGGATGGNTIYF
J gene: TRBJ2-7; clone size: -; V gene: TRBV6-5; D gene: -; CDR3 DNA: TGTGCCAGCAGTTACACGGTACAGGGTGCCTACGAGCAGTACTTC; CDR3 protein: CASSYTVQGAYEQYF
J gene: TRBJ2-7; clone size: -; V gene: TRBV20-1; D gene: -; CDR3 DNA: TGCAGTGCTAGATACGGCTACGAGCAGTACTTC; CDR3 protein: CSARYGYEQYF
J gene: TRBJ1-1; clone size: -; V gene: TRBV11-1; D gene: TRBD1; CDR3 DNA: TGTGCCAGCAGCCTGGGACAGGTGAACACTGAAGCTTTCTTT; CDR3 protein: CASSLGQVNTEAFF
J gene: TRBJ2-1; clone size: -; V gene: TRBV7-6; D gene: TRBD2; CDR3 DNA: TGTGCCAGCAGTCGCGGACTAGCGGGAGACCCCTACAATGAGCAGTTCTTC; CDR3 protein: CASSRGLAGDPYNEQFF
J gene: TRBJ2-2; clone size: -; V gene: TRBV4-1; D gene: TRBD1; CDR3 DNA: TGCGCCAGCAGCCAAGATCTAGCTGAGACAGGGTACACCGGGGAGCTGTTTTTT; CDR3 protein: CASSQDLAETGYTGELFF
J gene: TRBJ2-1; clone size: -; V gene: TRBV19; D gene: -; CDR3 DNA: TGTGCCAGTAGTCGCCGAGATGAGCAGTTCTTC; CDR3 protein: CASSRRDEQFF
J gene: TRBJ1-5; clone size: -; V gene: TRBV4-1; D gene: -; CDR3 DNA: TGCGCCAGCAGCCAAGATTTATTTGGGAAGAGGGGGGGGCCCCAGCCCCAGCATTTT; CDR3 protein: CASSQDLFGKRGGPQPQHF
J gene: TRBJ1-2; clone size: once; V gene: TRBV28; D gene: TRBD1; CDR3 DNA: TGTGCCAGCAGTCCGGGACAGGGCCTCTATGGCTACACCTTC; CDR3 protein: CASSPGQGLYGYTF
J gene: TRBJ1-3; clone size: many; V gene: TRBV5-4; D gene: -; CDR3 DNA: TGTGCCAGCAGCGCGGACAACCGGGACACCATATATTTT; CDR3 protein: CASSADNRDTIYF
J gene: TRBJ2-3; clone size: -; V gene: TRBV9; D gene: TRBD2; CDR3 DNA: TGTGCCAGCAGCCCACAAATGAGTCGGGAGGGCGAAGATACGCAGTATTTT; CDR3 protein: CASSPQMSREGEDTQYF
J gene: TRBJ2-2; clone size: -; V gene: TRBV24-1; D gene: TRBD1; CDR3 DNA: TGTGCCACAGCTTCCCAGGACACGGGACAGTCCGGGGAGCTGTTTTTT; CDR3 protein: CATASQDTGQSGELFF
J gene: TRBJ1-2; clone size: once; V gene: TRBV19; D gene: TRBD1; CDR3 DNA: TGTGCCAGTAGTATTCCAGGGGGCGGTGGCTACACCTTC; CDR3 protein: CASSIPGGGGYTF
J gene: TRBJ1-4; clone size: once; V gene: TRBV29-1; D gene: -; CDR3 DNA: TGCAGCGTTGAAGGTTCGGGTGAAACTAATGAAAAACTGTTTTTT; CDR3 protein: CSVEGSGETNEKLFF
J gene: TRBJ1-5; clone size: -; V gene: TRBV21-1; D gene: -; CDR3 DNA: TGTGCCAGCACCATAAAGACAGGGGGCGGTCAGCCCCAGCATTTT; CDR3 protein: CASTIKTGGGQPQHF
J gene: TRBJ2-7; clone size: -; V gene: TRBV6-5; D gene: TRBD1; CDR3 DNA: TGTGCCAGCAGTCACCCCCACAGGGGCCGGTACGAGCAGTACTTC; CDR3 protein: CASSHPHRGRYEQYF
J gene: TRBJ2-7; clone size: -; V gene: TRBV5-6; D gene: TRBD1; CDR3 DNA: TGTGCCAGCAGCCCAGACAGGGAGACCTACGAGCAGTACTTC; CDR3 protein: CASSPDRETYEQYF
J gene: TRBJ2-7; clone size: -; V gene: TRBV19; D gene: TRBD2; CDR3 DNA: TGTGCCAGTAGTATGACATTCTACACCGGGGGAAGTCTAGCGGACACCCATAGCTCCTACGAGCAGTACTTC; CDR3 protein: CASSMTFYTGGSLADTHSSYEQYF
J gene: TRBJ2-3; clone size: -; V gene: TRBV5-1; D gene: TRBD2; CDR3 DNA: TGCGCCAGCAGCTTGGAGACTAGCGGAGGCACAGATACGCAGTATTTT; CDR3 protein: CASSLETSGGTDTQYF
J gene: TRBJ2-5; clone size: -; V gene: TRBV6-1; D gene: TRBD2; CDR3 DNA: TGTGCCAGCAGTGGATTCCTAGCGGGGAATGGAGAGACCCAGTACTTC; CDR3 protein: CASSGFLAGNGETQYF
J gene: TRBJ2-5; clone size: -; V gene: TRBV4-3; D gene: -; CDR3 DNA: TGCGCCAGCAGCCAAGAGCGCTACAGCCCGTACCAAGAGACCCAGTACTTC; CDR3 protein: CASSQERYSPYQETQYF
J gene: TRBJ1-5; clone size: -; V gene: TRBV21-1; D gene: -; CDR3 DNA: TGTGCCAGCAGGAAAAGAGGAGGGCCCCAGCATTTT; CDR3 protein: CASRKRGGPQHF
J gene: TRBJ2-2; clone size: -; V gene: TRBV6-2/TRBV6-3; D gene: TRBD2; CDR3 DNA: TGTGCCAGCAGTTTGGGGGTGCCGGGACTAGCGGGAGTTAACACCGGGGAGCTGTTTTTT; CDR3 protein: CASSLGVPGLAGVNTGELFF
J gene: TRBJ1-3; clone size: -; V gene: TRBV6-5; D gene: TRBD1; CDR3 DNA: TGTGCCAGCAATCTATACAGGGGTGGAGGAAACACCATATATTTT; CDR3 protein: CASNLYRGGGNTIYF
J gene: TRBJ1-4; clone size: -; V gene: TRBV4-3; D gene: -; CDR3 DNA: TGCGCCAGCAGCCAAGATTCGCAGGGCCGTAATGAAAAACTGTTTTTT; CDR3 protein: CASSQDSQGRNEKLFF
J gene: TRBJ1-1; clone size: -; V gene: TRBV30; D gene: -; CDR3 DNA: TGTGCCTGGAGTGATCAGGGTGGGAACACTGAAGCTTTCTTT; CDR3 protein: CAWSDQGGNTEAFF